The rows below give T cell receptor beta chains drawn from one sample of a study of PD-1 blockade in classical Hodgkin lymphoma. Profiling relied on immunoSEQ multiplex PCR, and the TCRdb table lists in-frame clones only, not all of them. The sample includes some 25,000 clones, about 86% of them seen just once. This sample comprised CD8+ T cells from blood, obtained at baseline. Source of these receptors: a human donor with classical Hodgkin lymphoma. The CDR3 runs from the conserved cysteine through the conserved F or W. The D gene is left open where the match is weak. The size of a clone is reported for some rows only, either as once, few or many, or as a class for expanded clones.

V gene,clone size,J gene,D gene,CDR3 protein,CDR3 DNA
TRBV7-9,NA,TRBJ2-7,NA,CASSLVADYEQYF,TGTGCCAGCAGCTTAGTAGCCGACTACGAGCAGTACTTC
TRBV27,NA,TRBJ2-1,NA,CASSLVGGNEQFF,TGTGCCAGCAGTTTAGTAGGGGGCAATGAGCAGTTCTTC
TRBV28,NA,TRBJ2-7,TRBD2,CASSVPGLASYEQYF,TGTGCCAGCAGTGTCCCGGGACTAGCGTCCTACGAGCAGTACTTC
TRBV7-4,NA,TRBJ2-2,TRBD2,CASSARGLAHQNTGELFF,TGTGCCAGCAGCGCAAGAGGACTAGCGCATCAGAACACCGGGGAGCTGTTTTTT
TRBV7-9,few,TRBJ1-3,NA,CASSSIGSGNTIYF,TGTGCCAGCAGCTCCATAGGCTCTGGAAACACCATATATTTT
TRBV6-5,once,TRBJ2-7,TRBD1,CASSPGTDYEQYF,TGTGCCAGCAGCCCCGGGACAGACTACGAGCAGTACTTC
TRBV28,NA,TRBJ2-1,TRBD2,CASSWVREASYNEQFF,TGTGCCAGCAGCTGGGTGCGGGAGGCCTCCTACAATGAGCAGTTCTTC
TRBV30,NA,TRBJ2-2,NA,CAWSMFSGELFF,TGTGCCTGGAGTATGTTTTCCGGGGAGCTGTTTTTT
TRBV28,medium-sized,TRBJ2-3,NA,CASSLYSDTQYF,TGTGCCAGCAGTTTATATTCAGATACGCAGTATTTT
TRBV29-1,few,TRBJ2-7,TRBD1,CSVGGQDTYEQYF,TGCAGCGTTGGGGGACAGGACACCTACGAGCAGTACTTC
TRBV19,NA,TRBJ1-6,NA,CASNEGGNSPLHF,TGTGCCAGTAATGAGGGTGGTAATTCACCCCTCCACTTT
TRBV27,NA,TRBJ1-1,NA,CASSITGYAEAFF,TGTGCCAGCAGTATTACAGGGTACGCTGAAGCTTTCTTT
TRBV7-9,NA,TRBJ2-1,TRBD2,CASSLVLGLAGYNEQFF,TGTGCCAGCAGCTTAGTGTTAGGACTAGCGGGCTACAATGAGCAGTTCTTC
TRBV19,NA,TRBJ2-7,TRBD1,CASSPGTGACEQYF,TGTGCCAGTAGTCCTGGGACAGGGGCCTGCGAGCAGTACTTC
TRBV6-5,few,TRBJ1-3,NA,CASSYLRGAGNTIYF,TGTGCCAGCAGTTACTTACGGGGTGCCGGAAACACCATATATTTT
TRBV5-1,few,TRBJ1-1,NA,CASSGGTEAFF,TGCGCCAGCAGCGGGGGTACTGAAGCTTTCTTT
TRBV29-1,NA,TRBJ2-7,TRBD1,CSVLGQGRGAPYEQYF,TGCAGCGTTCTTGGACAGGGCCGGGGAGCACCCTACGAGCAGTACTTC
TRBV25-1,once,TRBJ2-6,NA,CASSELNSPPGANVLTF,TGTGCCAGCAGTGAATTGAACAGTCCCCCTGGGGCCAACGTCCTGACTTTC
TRBV10-1,NA,TRBJ2-3,NA,CASSSGTLTDTQYF,TGCGCCAGTTCATCCGGGACTCTCACAGATACGCAGTATTTT
TRBV15,NA,TRBJ1-1,NA,CATSSSGRGDTEAFF,TGTGCCACCAGCAGTTCAGGAAGGGGGGACACTGAAGCTTTCTTT
TRBV9,NA,TRBJ1-5,NA,CASSRPNQPQHF,TGTGCCAGCAGCCGGCCAAATCAGCCCCAGCATTTT
TRBV27,medium-sized,TRBJ2-1,NA,CASSLSWGHLDNEQFF,TGTGCCAGCAGTTTATCATGGGGCCATCTAGACAATGAGCAGTTCTTC
TRBV6-5,NA,TRBJ1-1,NA,CASSYGDTNTEAFF,TGTGCCAGCAGTTATGGGGACACCAACACTGAAGCTTTCTTT
TRBV6-6,NA,TRBJ2-7,NA,CASTTSRGTDREQYF,TGTGCCAGCACGACCTCTCGCGGGACGGACCGCGAGCAGTACTTC
TRBV4-1,NA,TRBJ2-3,TRBD2,CASSPRGGAGGPTDTQYF,TGCGCCAGCAGCCCAAGAGGTGGAGCGGGAGGGCCTACAGATACGCAGTATTTT
TRBV10-1,NA,TRBJ2-3,NA,CASGYGTDTQYF,TGCGCCAGCGGATACGGCACAGATACGCAGTATTTT
TRBV28,NA,TRBJ1-1,NA,CASSSITGRARAFF,TGTGCCAGCAGTAGTATAACGGGGCGGGCGCGAGCTTTCTTT
TRBV27,NA,TRBJ2-7,TRBD1,CASSSPRDRGTRPVEQYF,TGTGCCAGCAGTTCCCCAAGGGACAGGGGCACCAGACCCGTAGAGCAGTACTTC
TRBV5-4,NA,TRBJ1-1,NA,CASSLVGSWNTEAFF,TGTGCCAGCAGCTTGGTCGGTAGTTGGAACACTGAAGCTTTCTTT
TRBV7-6,NA,TRBJ1-4,NA,CASSLGGVYEKLFF,TGTGCCAGCAGCTTAGGGGGGGTGTATGAAAAACTGTTTTTT
TRBV27,few,TRBJ2-7,NA,CASSSHSYEQYF,TGTGCCAGCAGTTCACACTCCTACGAGCAGTACTTC
TRBV6-4,NA,TRBJ2-1,NA,CASRGRPYNEQFF,TGTGCCAGCAGGGGTCGACCCTACAATGAGCAGTTCTTC
TRBV27,once,TRBJ2-7,TRBD2,CASSLSGAGYEQYF,TGTGCCAGCAGCCTCAGCGGAGCGGGGTACGAGCAGTACTTC
TRBV7-9,NA,TRBJ1-1,NA,CASSSTPGTEAFF,TGTGCCAGCAGCTCGACGCCAGGCACTGAAGCTTTCTTT
TRBV4-1,NA,TRBJ2-6,TRBD2,CASSQLEAAGPGANVLTF,TGCGCCAGCAGCCAACTGGAGGCAGCGGGACCTGGGGCCAACGTCCTGACTTTC
TRBV29-1,NA,TRBJ1-1,NA,CSVEWSRGRFTEAFF,TGCAGCGTTGAGTGGAGCAGGGGACGTTTCACTGAAGCTTTCTTT
TRBV7-9,few,TRBJ2-3,NA,CASSLAGRVTDTQYF,TGTGCCAGCAGCTTAGCGGGCAGGGTTACAGATACGCAGTATTTT
TRBV30,NA,TRBJ2-7,TRBD1,CAWRTGAEQYF,TGTGCCTGGAGGACAGGGGCCGAGCAGTACTTC
TRBV7-8,NA,TRBJ1-1,NA,CASSLVGENTEAFF,TGTGCCAGCAGCCTGGTGGGGGAGAACACTGAAGCTTTCTTT
TRBV20-1,NA,TRBJ1-4,NA,CSAPRERKLFF,TGCAGTGCTCCCCGAGAACGAAAACTGTTTTTT
TRBV6-1,NA,TRBJ2-7,NA,CASSKGRDFAYEQYF,TGTGCCAGCAGCAAGGGTAGGGACTTCGCCTACGAGCAGTACTTC
TRBV4-1,once,TRBJ2-2,NA,CASSHRGGGPAGELFF,TGCGCCAGCAGCCATAGGGGAGGGGGACCCGCCGGGGAGCTGTTTTTT
TRBV6-5,NA,TRBJ2-7,TRBD1,CASSPGTGGGYEQYF,TGTGCCAGCAGTCCAGGGACAGGGGGGGGCTACGAGCAGTACTTC
TRBV9,NA,TRBJ2-7,TRBD1,CASSPRDSSYEQYF,TGTGCCAGCAGCCCCCGGGACAGCTCCTACGAGCAGTACTTC
TRBV10-1,few,TRBJ2-7,NA,CATPGLGIGEQYF,TGCGCCACCCCAGGTTTGGGAATCGGCGAGCAGTACTTC
TRBV27,NA,TRBJ2-7,TRBD2,CASSFWEGYEQYF,TGTGCCAGCAGTTTTTGGGAGGGCTACGAGCAGTACTTC